A single sample is the source of the 21 T cell receptor beta chains below, sequenced in a study of blood T cells in healthy people across ages. Combining a sample-barcoded 5' primer with a J-beta primer mix, a second PCR ran for roughly 7 to 12 cycles. TCRdb used MiXCR to reprocess the 5' RACE reads, holding one entry per CDR3 protein. This sample has some 1.8 million distinct CDR3 sequences, with approximately 39% found just once. The source material was blood. The source of these receptors is a human donor in good health.

The table lists this clonotype with a count of one. The chain joins TRBV6-2 or TRBV6-3 to TRBJ2-5; the match to TRBD2 covers 11 bases. The V gene end was trimmed by 11 bases and the J gene end by 1 base; junction bases not matched to a gene: 6. The CDR3 runs 14 residues. Germline-derived CDR1 and CDR2 are MNHEY and SVGEGT. In DNA, the CDR3 is TGTGCCTCCCCCCTAGCGGGGGGCCAAGAGACCCAGTACTTC. It translates to CASPLAGGQETQYF.

The gene calls are TRBV29-1 and TRBJ2-1; weak D call: TRBD1 (6 bases). Germline V CDR1 and CDR2: SQVTM, ANQGSEA. V was shortened by 7 bases and J by 3 bases, with 16 bases between the two germline ends. The CDR3 is 14 amino acids. The DNA of the CDR3 is TGCAGCGCATCCGGTACAGGGCACTACAATGAGCAGTTCTTC. Its protein is CSASGTGHYNEQFF.

This chain uses TRBV25-1 with TRBJ2-7; D is possibly TRBD1 or TRBD2 (6 bases each). The V end was cut by 1 base, the J end by 7 bases, with 14 bases between. From germline, CDR1 is MGHDK and CDR2 SYGVNS. The CDR3 runs 14 residues. As DNA, the CDR3 is TGTGCCAGCAGTGAATCCGGGGGCCTGGGGGAGCAGTACTTC. Its protein product is CASSESGGLGEQYF.

This clonotype occurred many times. The chain combines TRBV28 with TRBJ2-3; 11 bases are shared with TRBD1. Germline loops: CDR1 MDHEN, CDR2 SYDVKM. V shed 3 bases, J shed 6 bases, and the junction held 5 bases outside the gene matches. The length of the CDR3 is 15 residues. The DNA of the CDR3 is TGTGCCAGCAGTTTCGGGACAGGGGGGACGGATACGCAGTATTTT. This sequence encodes CASSFGTGGTDTQYF. Full variable domain (remainder filled in from reference TRBV28 and TRBJ2-3): DVKVTQSSRYLVKRTGEKVFLECVQDMDHENMFWYRQDPGLGLRLIYFSYDVKMKEKGDIPEGYSVSREKKERFSLILESASTNQTSMYLCASSFGTGGTDTQYFGPGTRLTVL.

The chain couples TRBV28 to TRBJ2-1, with TRBD1 identical over 8 bases. This CDR3 contains 15 residues. CDR1 and CDR2 (germline): MDHEN, SYDVKM. J gave up 10 bases and V 3 bases, and 11 bases lay outside the gene matches. The CDR3 DNA is TGTGCCAGCAGTTTTTTTTCCGGACAGGGTCAGGAGCAGTTCTTC. This encodes CASSFFSGQGQEQFF.

This clonotype appeared a single time. The chain joins TRBV6-6 to TRBJ2-7, with TRBD1 matching over 8 bases. The length of the CDR3 is 15 residues. From germline, CDR1 is MNHNY and CDR2 SVGAGI (reference sequence). V was clipped by 6 bases and J by 2 bases; unmatched bases: 9. CDR3 nucleotide sequence: TGTGCCAGCAGCTCCCTGGACAGGGCTACCTACGAGCAGTACTTC. This codes for CASSSLDRATYEQYF.

This clonotype showed up just a few times. The chain is built from TRBV5-1 and TRBJ2-5; D might be TRBD1 (5 bases). This CDR3 spans 14 amino acids. Trimming took off 1 base at V and 8 bases at J, with 15 bases between the two ends. Germline CDR1 reads SGHRS; CDR2 reads YFSETQ. The chain's CDR3 is CASSLWTTKNTQYF. In nucleotides, the CDR3 is TGCGCCAGCAGCTTGTGGACAACGAAGAATACCCAGTACTTC. The full variable domain, rest sourced from reference TRBV5-1 and TRBJ2-5, is KAGVTQTPRYLIKTRGQQVTLSCSPISGHRSVSWYQQTPGQGLQFLFEYFSETQRNKGNFPGRFSGRQFSNSRSEMNVSTLELGDSALYLCASSLWTTKNTQYFGPGTRLLVL.

The genes are TRBV29-1 and TRBJ1-3; D not certain. V was trimmed by 4 bases and J by 5 bases, leaving 0 bases between them. This CDR3 spans 9 amino acids. Per the germline V gene, CDR1 is SQVTM and CDR2 is ANQGSEA. CDR3 amino acids: CSVGNTIYF. The CDR3 bases are TGCAGCGTTGGAAACACCATATATTTT.

This clonotype was counted a few times. The rearrangement joins TRBV28 to TRBJ1-2; D might be TRBD1 (6 bases). Trimming took 7 bases from V and 5 from J, leaving 11 bases between them. The CDR3 contains 12 residues. Germline CDR1 MDHEN, CDR2 SYDVKM. CDR3 amino acids: CASMGALYGYTF. In DNA, the CDR3 is TGTGCCAGCATGGGGGCCTTATATGGCTACACCTTC.

The chain couples TRBV24-1 to TRBJ2-2; 9 bases align to TRBD1. The CDR3 has 17 amino acids. The germline V gene has CDR1 KGHDR and CDR2 SFDVKD. Trimming cost V 2 bases and J 5 bases; bases outside gene matches: 8. The CDR3 sequence: CATSDSGTGRWTGELFF. In DNA, the CDR3 is TGTGCCACCAGTGATTCGGGGACAGGGCGATGGACCGGGGAGCTGTTTTTT.

The chain recombines TRBV7-2 with TRBJ2-4; either TRBD1 or TRBD2 may fit D (5 bases each). The DNA matches TRBJ2-5 better at its end, which makes the J call doubtful. CDR3 size: 18 residues. CDR1 is SGHTA, CDR2 FQGNSA, per germline. CDR3 in amino acids: CASSLISYGFPRGETQYF. Here the CDR3 DNA reads TGTGCCAGCAGCTTAATTTCTTACGGGTTCCCGAGGGGAGAGACCCAGTACTTC.

The genes are TRBV11-2 and TRBJ2-7; 9 nucleotides line up with TRBD1. Trimming removed 5 bases from V and 3 bases from J; junction bases left unmatched: 11. CDR3 length: 16 amino acids. In germline, CDR1 is SGHAT, CDR2 FQNNGV. The CDR3 loop reads CASSPVPGTGNYEQYF. CDR3 bases: TGTGCCAGCAGCCCAGTCCCCGGGACAGGGAACTACGAGCAGTACTTC.

This clonotype was recorded at least ten times. At one of its ends the junction is not consistent with the germline gene, which may arise from a read error. V and J are TRBV7-3 and TRBJ2-1, with 11 bases fitting TRBD1. CDR3 length: 16 residues. Germline lookup yields CDR1 SGHTA and CDR2 FQGTGA. CDR3 coding DNA: TGCGCCAGCAGCTTGTTGGGACAGGGGGCCTACAATGAGCAGTTCTTC. Amino acids: CASSLLGQGAYNEQFF.

The V and J genes are TRBV14 and TRBJ2-4; perhaps TRBD1 as D (5 bases). The last part of the DNA fits TRBJ2-7 better; the J call may be wrong. CDR1 is SGHDN, CDR2 FVKESK, per germline. The CDR3 covers 15 residues. The CDR3 coding sequence is TGTGCCAGCAGCCCCTCAAGGGCAGGGATCCACGAGCAGTACTTC. It yields the protein CASSPSRAGIHEQYF.

The rearrangement uses TRBV5-1 and TRBJ2-4; D is unclear. The J call may be wrong; the DNA end is better matched by TRBJ2-7. Germline V CDR1 and CDR2: SGHRS, YFSETQ. The CDR3 is 15 amino acids. The CDR3 DNA is TGCGCCAGCAGCTTGGCCCTCGGTTTCCTCTACGAGCAGTACTTC. Translated: CASSLALGFLYEQYF.

V usage is TRBV7-2 and J usage is TRBJ1-1; D uncertain. V was pared by 2 bases and J by 0 bases, with 10 bases between. The CDR3 is made up of 15 amino acids. Germline V gene lookup returns CDR1 SGHTA and CDR2 FQGNSA. CDR3 protein: CASSLSAIMNTEAFF. The DNA of the CDR3 is TGTGCCAGCAGCTTATCGGCGATAATGAACACTGAAGCTTTCTTT.

The V and J genes are TRBV27 and TRBJ1-1; TRBD1 aligns across 7 bases. Trimming removed 4 bases from V and 6 bases from J; junction bases left unmatched: 8. The CDR3 is 14 residues long. The germline gives CDR1 MNHEY, CDR2 SMNVEV (reference sequence). DNA for the CDR3: TGTGCCAGCAGTTATCAAGGGACAGTCCCTGAAGCTTTCTTT. Its translation is CASSYQGTVPEAFF.

A word on this clonotype: A read error may account for a junction end that differs from germline. V is TRBV7-8 and J is TRBJ2-1, with 8 bases identical to TRBD2. Germline lookup yields CDR1 SGHVS and CDR2 FQNEAQ. This CDR3 spans 16 amino acids. In nucleotides, the CDR3 is TGTGCCGGCAGCTTAGCGGGGCTAGCGGTCTTTAATGAGCAGTTCTTC. Translated, it gives CAGSLAGLAVFNEQFF.

This clonotype was detected a few times. The chain is built from TRBV7-6 and TRBJ1-4, with 10 bases aligning to TRBD1. The V and J ends lost 4 bases and 7 bases, in that order; junction bases with no gene match: 9. Germline V gene lookup returns CDR1 SGHVS and CDR2 FNYEAQ. CDR3 size: 16 residues. This CDR3 is CASSSRPGQGSEKLFF. CDR3 in DNA: TGTGCCAGCAGCTCTCGGCCGGGACAGGGGAGTGAAAAACTGTTTTTT.

The V and J genes are TRBV29-1 and TRBJ1-2; 11 bases fit TRBD1. Losses at the gene ends were 6 bases for V and 4 bases for J; bases not matched to a gene: 7. Germline lookup yields CDR1 SQVTM and CDR2 ANQGSEA. The CDR3 totals 14 residues. In DNA form, the CDR3 reads TGCAGCGTGCCCGGGACAGGGGGAACCTATGGCTACACCTTC. This encodes CSVPGTGGTYGYTF.

The table lists this clonotype with a few counts. This chain uses TRBV9 with TRBJ1-2; 8 nucleotides match TRBD1. The V gene end was trimmed by 3 bases and the J gene end by 4 bases; junction bases not matched to a gene: 14. The CDR3 runs to 17 residues. Looked up from germline, CDR1 is SGDLS and CDR2 is YYNGEE. In DNA form, the CDR3 reads TGTGCCAGCAGCGCCGTAGGGGGGGACAGGAATTCCTATGGCTACACCTTC. Translating gives CASSAVGGDRNSYGYTF.